Described below is a single TCR beta chain sequence and its context. CDR3 size: 15 residues. Germline loops: CDR1 SGHRS, CDR2 YFSETQ. Trimming took 6 bases from V and 0 from J, leaving 15 bases between them. This sample is part of a study of type 1 and type 2 diabetes patients. The PCR template was genomic DNA. Amplification of the beta chain CDR3 used 30 forward and 13 reverse multiplex primers. TCRdb independently ran MiXCR on the multiplex PCR reads; one entry per CDR3 protein. The table shows more than 250,000 distinct CDR3 sequences, with around 47% occurring only once. This receptor was taken from a man younger than 35 with type 2 diabetes. Sequencing was carried out using peripheral blood mononuclear cells (PBMCs). The chain carries TRBV5-1 and TRBJ1-1, with no clear D. The CDR3 sequence is CASTGVGKLNTEAFF. The CDR3 nucleotides read TGCGCCAGCACCGGGGTGGGTAAGCTGAACACTGAAGCTTTCTTT.